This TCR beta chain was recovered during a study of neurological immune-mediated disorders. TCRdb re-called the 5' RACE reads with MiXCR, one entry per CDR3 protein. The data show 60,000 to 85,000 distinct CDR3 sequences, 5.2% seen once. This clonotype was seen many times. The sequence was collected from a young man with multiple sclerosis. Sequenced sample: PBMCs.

The CDR3: CASSFGSGEQFF. CDR3 coding DNA: TGTGCCAGCAGTTTCGGTAGCGGGGAGCAGTTCTTC. V usage is TRBV12-3 or TRBV12-4 and J usage is TRBJ2-1; 7 bases line up with TRBD2. V shed 3 bases, J shed 10 bases, and the junction held 3 bases outside the gene matches. The CDR3 has 12 amino acids.